These T cell receptor beta chains were read from a single sample in a study of blood T cell repertoires in COVID-19. The method was immunoSEQ multiplex PCR; TCRdb's version includes in-frame clones alone and lacks a portion of them. The data show 75,000 to 90,000 clones, with about four fifths seen just once and about 12% held by the top ten. The sequencing sample was made of peripheral blood. The receptors come from a woman aged 40 to 50 with active or convalescent COVID-19. The conserved cysteine and the conserved F or W are not part of the CDR3 here. Fields, in order: V gene, CDR3 protein.

>TRBV7-9
ASSAGTMNTEAF
>TRBV27
ASSFVGETDTQY
>TRBV5-1
ASSPTGVGGEQF
>TRBV5-1
ASSSHRPNEKLF
>TRBV28
ASSHGTQDGNTIY
>TRBV11-2
ASSPGISPLH
>TRBV7-2
ASSQGQGRLKLF
>TRBV4-3
ASSPRGDYEQY
>TRBV12-5
ASAPGHSNQPQH
>TRBV11-3
ASSLGGSGTGELF
>TRBV4-3
ASSQDRDSPLH